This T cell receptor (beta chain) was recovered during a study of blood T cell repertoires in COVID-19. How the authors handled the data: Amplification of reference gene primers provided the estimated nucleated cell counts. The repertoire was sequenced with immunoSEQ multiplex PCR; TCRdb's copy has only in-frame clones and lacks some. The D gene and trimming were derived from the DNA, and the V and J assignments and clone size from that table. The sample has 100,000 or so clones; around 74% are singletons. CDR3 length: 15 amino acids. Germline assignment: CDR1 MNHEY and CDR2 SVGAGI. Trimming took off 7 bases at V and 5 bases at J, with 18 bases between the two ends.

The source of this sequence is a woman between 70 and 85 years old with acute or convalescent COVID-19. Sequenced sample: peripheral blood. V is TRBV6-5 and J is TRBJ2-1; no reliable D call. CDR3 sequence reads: CASTLIRSANNEQFF. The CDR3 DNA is TGTGCCAGCACCCTGATTCGAAGCGCCAACAATGAGCAGTTCTTC.